Described below is a single T cell receptor (beta chain) sequence and its context. Sequencing was performed with immunoSEQ multiplex PCR; in TCRdb, only in-frame clones are kept and a portion is missing. The sample includes some 57,000 clones, nearly 96% of them seen just once. This CDR3 has 13 residues. Trimming removed 0 bases from V and 8 bases from J, with 10 bases in between. From germline, CDR1 is LGHDT and CDR2 YNNKEL (reference sequence). This specimen comes from a study of control samples from healthy donors and cancer patients. The sample taken for sequencing was blood. The clonotype comes from a woman in her twenties or thirties in good health. This rearrangement joins TRBV3-1 (or the pseudogene TRBV3-2) to TRBJ1-2; D is undetermined. CDR3 nucleotides: TGTGCCAGCAGCCAAGACAGTCGAAGCGGCTACACCTTC. Translated: CASSQDSRSGYTF.